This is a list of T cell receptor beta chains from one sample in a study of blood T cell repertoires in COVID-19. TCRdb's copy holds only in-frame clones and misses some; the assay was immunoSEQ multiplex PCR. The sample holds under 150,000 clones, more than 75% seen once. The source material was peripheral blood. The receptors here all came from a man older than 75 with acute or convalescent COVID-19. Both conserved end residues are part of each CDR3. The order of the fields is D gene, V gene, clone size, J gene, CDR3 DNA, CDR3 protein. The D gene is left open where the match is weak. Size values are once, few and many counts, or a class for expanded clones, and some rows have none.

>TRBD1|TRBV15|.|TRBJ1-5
TGTGCCACACAACAGGGGGGAGGTCAGCCCCAGCATTTT
CATQQGGGQPQHF
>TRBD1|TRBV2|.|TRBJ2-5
TGTGCCAGCAGTGCTGACAGGGAAGAGACCCAGTACTTC
CASSADREETQYF
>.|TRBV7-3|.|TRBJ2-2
TGTGCCAGCAGCGGTGGGCCTAACACCGGGGAGCTGTTTTTT
CASSGGPNTGELFF
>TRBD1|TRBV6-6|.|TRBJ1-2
TGTGCCAGCAGTTCTCGACAGGGGGCTGTTGGCTACACCTTC
CASSSRQGAVGYTF
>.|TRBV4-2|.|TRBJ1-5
TGTGCCAGCAGCCAAGATGGGACACCAAATCAGCCCCAGCATTTT
CASSQDGTPNQPQHF
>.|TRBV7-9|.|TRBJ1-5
TGTGCCAGCAGCTTAGAAGCAGGGAATCAGCCCCAGCATTTT
CASSLEAGNQPQHF
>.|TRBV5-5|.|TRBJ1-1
TGTGCCAGCAGCTTGGTTGGGGGGGAAGCTTTCTTT
CASSLVGGEAFF
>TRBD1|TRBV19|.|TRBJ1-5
TGTGCCAGTAGTAAGGGACAGTCGATGTACTATAGCAATCAGCCCCAGCATTTT
CASSKGQSMYYSNQPQHF
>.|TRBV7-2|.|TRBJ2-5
TGTGCCAGCAGCCCCCGCAACGGGGGAAGGGAGACCCAGTACTTC
CASSPRNGGRETQYF
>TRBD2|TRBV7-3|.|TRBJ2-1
TGTGCCAGCAGCCTCGGGACTAGCGGGGGGGCGGGCAATGAGCAGTTCTTC
CASSLGTSGGAGNEQFF
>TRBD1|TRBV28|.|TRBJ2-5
TGTGCCAGCAGTTTGAGACAGGGCTTAGGGACCCAGTACTTC
CASSLRQGLGTQYF
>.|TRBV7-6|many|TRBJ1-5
TGTGCCAGCAGTCATACAGGGCACAATCAGCCCCAGCATTTT
CASSHTGHNQPQHF
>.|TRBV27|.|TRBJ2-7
TGTGCCAGCAGTCCAAGACAGAGCTCCTACGAGCAGTACTTC
CASSPRQSSYEQYF
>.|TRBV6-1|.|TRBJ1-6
TGTGCCAGCAGTGAAGACCCCAGGGTTTCACCCCTCCACTTT
CASSEDPRVSPLHF
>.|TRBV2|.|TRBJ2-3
TGTGCCAGCAAAGAGAACACAGATACGCAGTATTTT
CASKENTDTQYF
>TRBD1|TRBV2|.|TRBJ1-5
TGTGCCAGCAGTAGGGACAGGGGAGGCCGTCAGCCCCAGCATTTT
CASSRDRGGRQPQHF
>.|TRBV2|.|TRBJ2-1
TGTGCCAGCAGTTCCCTCGACATTGTCCACTACAATGAGCAGTTCTTC
CASSSLDIVHYNEQFF
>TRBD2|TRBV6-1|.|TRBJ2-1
TGTGCCAGCAGTGATACTAGCGGGGTAAATGAGCAGTTCTTC
CASSDTSGVNEQFF
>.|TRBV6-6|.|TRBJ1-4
TGTGCCAGCAGTCCAGGGAATGAAAAACTGTTTTTT
CASSPGNEKLFF
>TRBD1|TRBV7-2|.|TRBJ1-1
TGTGCCAGCAGCTCGCAGGGGGGCACTGAAGCTTTCTTT
CASSSQGGTEAFF
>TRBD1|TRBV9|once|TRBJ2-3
TGTGCCAGCAGCCCTGGGGACAGGGACGCAGATACGCAGTATTTT
CASSPGDRDADTQYF
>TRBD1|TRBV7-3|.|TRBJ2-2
TGTGCCAGCAGCCCCTTGTCTATGTTGATCCCGACAGGGGGCGGTCGGGGAGCTGTTTTT
CASSPLSMLIPTGGGRGAVF
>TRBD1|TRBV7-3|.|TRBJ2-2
TGTGCCAGCAGCTTGCGACAGGGGGCCGGGGAGCTGTTTTTT
CASSLRQGAGELFF
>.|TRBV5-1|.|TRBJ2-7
TGCGCCAGCAGCTTACAGGGCGAGCAGTACTTC
CASSLQGEQYF
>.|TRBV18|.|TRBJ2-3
TGTGCCAGCTCACCACCAGGGGTGGATACGCAGTATTTT
CASSPPGVDTQYF
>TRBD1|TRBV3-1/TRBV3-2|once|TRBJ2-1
TGTGCCAGCAGCCCGCGGGCGACAGGGCAGCAGTTCTTC
CASSPRATGQQFF
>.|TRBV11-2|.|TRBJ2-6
TGTGCCAGCAGCCAATCAGCTGGGGCCAACGTCCTGACTTTC
CASSQSAGANVLTF
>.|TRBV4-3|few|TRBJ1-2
TGCGCCAGCAGCCATCTAAAGGGGGAACAATCTGGCTACACCTTC
CASSHLKGEQSGYTF
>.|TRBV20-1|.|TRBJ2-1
TGCAGTGCGTTAAGCTATGAGCAGTTCTTC
CSALSYEQFF
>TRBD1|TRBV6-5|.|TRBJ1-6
TGTGCCAGCAGTTACCTCCCCGGACAGGCTTCACCCCTCCACTTT
CASSYLPGQASPLHF
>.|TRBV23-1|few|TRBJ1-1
TGCGCCAGCGGGCCGCGGGGAGGAGCTTTCTTT
CASGPRGGAFF
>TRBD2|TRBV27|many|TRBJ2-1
TGTGCCAGCAGTTCCAGTTCTAGCGGGGGGGCAACTGAGCAGTTCTTC
CASSSSSSGGATEQFF
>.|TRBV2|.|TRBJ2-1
TGTGCCAGCAGTGTGCGTCCGGCAGGCGATGCACAGTTCTTC
CASSVRPAGDAQFF
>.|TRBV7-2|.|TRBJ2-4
TGTGCCAGCAGCCTACAGGGTAGGGACATTCAGTACTTC
CASSLQGRDIQYF
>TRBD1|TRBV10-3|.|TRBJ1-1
TGTGCCATCAGAAAGGACAGGGGCCCTGAAGCTTTCTTT
CAIRKDRGPEAFF
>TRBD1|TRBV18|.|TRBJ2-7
TGTGCCAGCTCCCCGGGACAGACCTACGAGCAGTACTTC
CASSPGQTYEQYF
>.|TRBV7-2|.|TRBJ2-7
TGTGCCAGCAGCTCGATGAAGGGAGACGAGCAGTACTTC
CASSSMKGDEQYF
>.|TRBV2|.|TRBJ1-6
TGTGCCGGCTACGCGGCAAACGATAATTCACCCCTCCACTTT
CAGYAANDNSPLHF
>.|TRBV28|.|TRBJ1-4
TGTGCCAGCAGTTTAGGGCAGGGGTTTGAAAAACTGTTTTTT
CASSLGQGFEKLFF
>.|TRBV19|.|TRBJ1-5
TGTGCCAGTAGTATGGGAGGTGACCAGCCCCAGCATTTT
CASSMGGDQPQHF
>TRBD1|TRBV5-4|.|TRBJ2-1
TGTGCCAGCAGCTCGGACAGGTACAATGAGCAGTTCTTC
CASSSDRYNEQFF
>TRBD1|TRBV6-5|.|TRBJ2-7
TGTGCCAGCAGAGTCGACAGGGGGCTAAACGAGCAGTACTTC
CASRVDRGLNEQYF
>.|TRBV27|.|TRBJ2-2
TGTGCCACCCAGGAGGGGGCTGGGTCCGGGGAGCTGTTTTTT
CATQEGAGSGELFF
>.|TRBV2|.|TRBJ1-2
TGTGCCAGCAGTGAACCGAACAGGGTCGGCGGCTACACCTTC
CASSEPNRVGGYTF